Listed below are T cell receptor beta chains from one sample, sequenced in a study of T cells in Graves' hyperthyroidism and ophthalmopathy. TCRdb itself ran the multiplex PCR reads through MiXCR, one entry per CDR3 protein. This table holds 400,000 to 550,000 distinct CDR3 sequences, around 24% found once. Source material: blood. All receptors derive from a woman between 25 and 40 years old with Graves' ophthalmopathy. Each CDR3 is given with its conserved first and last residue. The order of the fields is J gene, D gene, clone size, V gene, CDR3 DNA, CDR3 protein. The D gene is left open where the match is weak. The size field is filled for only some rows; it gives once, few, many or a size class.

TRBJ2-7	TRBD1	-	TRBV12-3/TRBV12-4	TGTGCCAGCAGTTTAATGGGACAGAGGTACGAGCAGTACTTC	CASSLMGQRYEQYF
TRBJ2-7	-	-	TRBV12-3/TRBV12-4	TGTGCCAGCAGTTTTGCATACGGCTCCTACGAGCAGTACTTC	CASSFAYGSYEQYF
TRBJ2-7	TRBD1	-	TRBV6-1	TGTGCCAGCAGTGACCAGCAGGGGGTATTGGGAGAGCAGTACTTC	CASSDQQGVLGEQYF
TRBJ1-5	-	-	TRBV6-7	TGTGCCAGCAGTTACTCGCCCGATAGCAATCAGCCCCAGCATTTT	CASSYSPDSNQPQHF
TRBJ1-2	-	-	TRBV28	TGTGCCAGCAGTTACTCTCCGGACGGCTACTATGGCTACACCTTC	CASSYSPDGYYGYTF
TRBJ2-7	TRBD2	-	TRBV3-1	TGTGCCAGCAACCGAGCGGGGGGGTACGAGCAGTACTTC	CASNRAGGYEQYF
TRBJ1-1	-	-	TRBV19	TGTGCCAGTAACCGTGGACCGCCCCTCCCCGGGAACACTGAAGCTTTCTTT	CASNRGPPLPGNTEAFF
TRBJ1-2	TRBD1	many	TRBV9	TGTGCCAGCAGCGTTCTGGGACAGGGGAGTGGCTACACCTTC	CASSVLGQGSGYTF
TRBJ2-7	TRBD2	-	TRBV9	TGTGCCAGCAGCCCGGACCGGACTAGCGGGGATTCCTACGAGCAGTACTTC	CASSPDRTSGDSYEQYF
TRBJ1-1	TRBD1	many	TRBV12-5	TGTGCTAGTGGGGGACAGGGGATGAACACTGAAGCTTTCTTT	CASGGQGMNTEAFF
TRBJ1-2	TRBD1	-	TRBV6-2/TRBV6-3	TGTGCCAGCACGGCCGCCGGGACAGGGATCCATGGCTACACCTTC	CASTAAGTGIHGYTF
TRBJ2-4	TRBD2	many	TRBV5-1	TGCGCCAGCAGCTTGAAGGGACTAGCTGCGGATGTTCAGTACTTC	CASSLKGLAADVQYF
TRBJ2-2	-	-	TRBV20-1	TGCAGTGCTAGAGTGCGCGGAAACACCGGGGAGCTGTTTTTT	CSARVRGNTGELFF
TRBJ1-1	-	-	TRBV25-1	TGTACCAGCAGCTATCAGGGGAACACTGAAGCTTTCTTT	CTSSYQGNTEAFF
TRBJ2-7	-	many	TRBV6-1	TGTGCCAGCACGCTGGATCGCCAATCCTACGGAGAGCAGTACTTC	CASTLDRQSYGEQYF
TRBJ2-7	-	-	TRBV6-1	TGTGCCAGCAGTGAATCCTCGACCCGGGGCGAGCAGTACTTC	CASSESSTRGEQYF
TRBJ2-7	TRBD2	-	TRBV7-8	TGTGCCAGCAGCATATCTAGCGGCTCCTACGAGCAGTACTTC	CASSISSGSYEQYF
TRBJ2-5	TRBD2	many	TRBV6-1	TGTGCCAGCAGTACCCTCGGAGAGGGAGGGAGAAAAGAGACCCAGTACTTC	CASSTLGEGGRKETQYF
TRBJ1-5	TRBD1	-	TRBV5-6	TGTGCCAGCCACAGGGGTGATCAGCCCCAGCATTTT	CASHRGDQPQHF
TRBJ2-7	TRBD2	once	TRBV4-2	TGTGCCAGCAGCCAAGGGCGGGAGGTACCCTACGAGCAGTACTTC	CASSQGREVPYEQYF
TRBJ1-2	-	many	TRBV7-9	TGTGCCAGCAGCTTCGAAGGGTGGGACTATGGCTACACCTTC	CASSFEGWDYGYTF
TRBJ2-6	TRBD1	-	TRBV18	TGTGCCAGCTCACGCCAGGGACAGTCTGGGGCCAACGTCCTGACTTTC	CASSRQGQSGANVLTF
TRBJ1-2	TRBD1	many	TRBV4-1	TGCGCCAGCAGCTCCGGGACAGGGGTAGTCAACTATGGCTACACCTTC	CASSSGTGVVNYGYTF
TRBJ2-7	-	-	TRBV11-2	TGTGCCAGCAGCCCCGGGAGTCCCTACGAGCAGTACTTC	CASSPGSPYEQYF
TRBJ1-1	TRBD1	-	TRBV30	TGTGCCTGCCAAGACAGGGCTGAAGCTTTCTTT	CACQDRAEAFF
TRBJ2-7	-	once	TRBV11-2	TGTGCCAGCAGCCAGAAATTCTACGAGCAGTACTTC	CASSQKFYEQYF
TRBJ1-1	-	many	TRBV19	TGTGCCAGTAGCGAAAGGGTAGAAGCTTTCTTT	CASSERVEAFF
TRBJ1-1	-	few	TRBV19	TGTGCCAGTAGTATATTAGTGGGTGGGGGGCATCGCACTGAAGCTTTCTTT	CASSILVGGGHRTEAFF
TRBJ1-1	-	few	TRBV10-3	TGTGCCATCAGTCAGGGTGGAACTGAAGCTTTCTTT	CAISQGGTEAFF
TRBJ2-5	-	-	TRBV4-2	TGTGCCAGCAGCCAAGGCGAGGGTCGAGAGACCCAGTACTTC	CASSQGEGRETQYF
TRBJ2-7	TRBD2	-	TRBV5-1	TGCGCCAGCAGCCGTAACCCGGCGGGGGACCTCAACTACGAGCAGTACTTC	CASSRNPAGDLNYEQYF
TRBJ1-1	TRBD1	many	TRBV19	TGTGCCAGTCGAACCGGGACAGTTGGCACTGAAGCTTTCTTT	CASRTGTVGTEAFF
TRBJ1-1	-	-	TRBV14	TGTGCCAGCAGCCAATGGGAGAACACTGAAGCTTTCTTT	CASSQWENTEAFF
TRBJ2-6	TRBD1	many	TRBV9	TGTGCCAGCAGCAGAAGGCTAGGACAGGGGGCTGTTGGGGCCAACGTCCTGACTTTC	CASSRRLGQGAVGANVLTF
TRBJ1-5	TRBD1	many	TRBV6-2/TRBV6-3	TGTGCCAGCAGTCGCTGGACAGGGGGCGCATTGTGGAGCAATCAGCCCCAGCATTTT	CASSRWTGGALWSNQPQHF
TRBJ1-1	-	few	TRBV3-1	TGTGCCAGCAGCCTTGGCACCGGGGAGTTTTCTGAAGCTTTCTTT	CASSLGTGEFSEAFF
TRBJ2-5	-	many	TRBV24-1	TGTGCCACCAGTGATTTCCCTGAGGGGACCCAGTACTTC	CATSDFPEGTQYF
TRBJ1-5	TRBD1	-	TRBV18	TGTGCCAGCTCATTAAGCCCCGGGACAGGCGATCAGCCCCAGCATTTT	CASSLSPGTGDQPQHF
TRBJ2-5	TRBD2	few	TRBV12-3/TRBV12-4	TGTGCCAGCGGTAAACTAGCGGGATCGGAGACCCAGTACTTC	CASGKLAGSETQYF
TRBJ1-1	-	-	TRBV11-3	TGTGCCAGCAGCCTTCTACAGGCGAACACTGAAGCTTTCTTT	CASSLLQANTEAFF
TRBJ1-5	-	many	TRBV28	TGTGCCAGCAGTGGGGACGCTGGGGATCAGCCCCAGCATTTT	CASSGDAGDQPQHF
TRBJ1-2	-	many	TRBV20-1	TGCAGTGCTAGGGACACAGGATCTAACTATGGCTACACCTTC	CSARDTGSNYGYTF
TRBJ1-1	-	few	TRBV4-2	TGTGCCAGCAGCCAGCCTGGGGAGGGCAACACTGAAGCTTTCTTT	CASSQPGEGNTEAFF
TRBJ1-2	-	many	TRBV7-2	TGTGCCAGCAGCTTACCCCAGGAGTATGGCTACACCTTC	CASSLPQEYGYTF
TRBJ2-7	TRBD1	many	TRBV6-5	TGTGCCAGCAGCCCATCCTCGTACAGGGGCGGGCAGTACTTC	CASSPSSYRGGQYF
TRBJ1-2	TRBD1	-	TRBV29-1	TGCAGCGTTGCCCAGAGCCGGGACAGGGTATTCGATGGCTACACCTTC	CSVAQSRDRVFDGYTF
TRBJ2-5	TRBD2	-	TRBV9	TGTGCCAGCAGCACACCCCGGGGGACTAGCAGACAAGAGACCCAGTACTTC	CASSTPRGTSRQETQYF
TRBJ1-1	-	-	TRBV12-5	TGTGCTAGTGCAATGAGCGGGAACACTGAAGCTTTCTTT	CASAMSGNTEAFF
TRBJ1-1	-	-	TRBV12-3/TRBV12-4	TGTGCCAGCGGTCGGGAGAGCACTGAAGCTTTCTTT	CASGRESTEAFF
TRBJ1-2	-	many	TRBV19	TGTGCCAGTATCAACCAGGGACCCTACTCCTATGGCTACACCTTC	CASINQGPYSYGYTF
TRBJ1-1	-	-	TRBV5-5	TGTGCCAGCAGCTTGGTCCGGTTGTTTATGAACACTGAAGCTTTCTTT	CASSLVRLFMNTEAFF